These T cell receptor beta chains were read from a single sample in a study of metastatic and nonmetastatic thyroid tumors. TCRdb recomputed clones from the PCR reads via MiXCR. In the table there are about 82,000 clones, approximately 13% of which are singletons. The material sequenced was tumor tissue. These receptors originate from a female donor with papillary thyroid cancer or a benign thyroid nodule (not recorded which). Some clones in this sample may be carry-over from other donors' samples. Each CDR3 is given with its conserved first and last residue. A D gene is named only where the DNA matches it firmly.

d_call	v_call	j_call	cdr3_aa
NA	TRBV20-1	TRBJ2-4	CSARDGPKNIQYF
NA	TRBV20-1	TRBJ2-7	CSARDGWYEQYF
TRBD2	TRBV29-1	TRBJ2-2	CSVEDPTSAYGELFF
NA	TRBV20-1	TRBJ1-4	CSARGRGRVATNEKLFF
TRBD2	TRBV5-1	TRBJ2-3	CASRLDSGRTDTQYF
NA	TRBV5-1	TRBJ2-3	CASSGSGRDTQYF
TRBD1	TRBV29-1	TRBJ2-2	CSVAGTGGRNTGELFF
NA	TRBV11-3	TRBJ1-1	CASSLELKTEAFF
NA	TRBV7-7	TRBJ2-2	CGLWDPGAGELFF
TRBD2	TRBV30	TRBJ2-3	CAWSGLAGSTDTQYF
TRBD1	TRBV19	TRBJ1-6	CASRPAGTGFSPLHF
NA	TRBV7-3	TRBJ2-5	CASSFGSQETQYF
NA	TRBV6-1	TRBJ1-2	CASTNLGQRDYGYTF
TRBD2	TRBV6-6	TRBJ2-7	CASSYSAAGVGYEQYF
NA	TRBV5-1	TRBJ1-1	CASSLVGLVEAFF
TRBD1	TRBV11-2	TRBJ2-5	CASSLADRVGETQYF
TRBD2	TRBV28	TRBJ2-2	CASIFGTSFPGELFF
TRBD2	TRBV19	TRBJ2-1	CASSMLGQREARGEQFF
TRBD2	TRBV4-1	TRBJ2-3	CASSLTSGPQNTQYF
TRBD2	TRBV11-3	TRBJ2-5	CASSLMAGGSDTQYF
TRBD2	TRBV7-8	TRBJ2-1	CASSFGIAGGPVSSEQFF
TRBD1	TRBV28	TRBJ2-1	CASSLRTGVDNEQFF
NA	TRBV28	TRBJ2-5	CASSFLVDSQETQYF
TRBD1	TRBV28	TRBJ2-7	CASSWIGQGSYEQYF
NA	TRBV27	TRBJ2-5	CASSVGQETQYF
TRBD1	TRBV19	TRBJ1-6	CASSPRWDRGSPLHF
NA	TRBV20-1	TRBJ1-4	CSARDGRGGNEKLFF
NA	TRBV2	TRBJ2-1	CASSGRLSYNEQFF
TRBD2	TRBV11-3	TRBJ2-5	CASSLGASGSQETQYF
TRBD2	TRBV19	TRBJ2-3	CASSLGSPGRGDTQYF
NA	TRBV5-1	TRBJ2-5	CASTLQAAQETQYF
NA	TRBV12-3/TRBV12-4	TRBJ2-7	CASSSTYEQYF
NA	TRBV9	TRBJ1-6	CASSVGPENSPLHF
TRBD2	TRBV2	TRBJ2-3	CASSDLRASGRTDTQYF
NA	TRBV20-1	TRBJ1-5	CSVKRPGIDRPQHF
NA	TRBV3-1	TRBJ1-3	CASSPGADGNTIYF
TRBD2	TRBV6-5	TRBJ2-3	CTSRNPGLAGRPDTQYF
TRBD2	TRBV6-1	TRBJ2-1	CASSSLVAGAVGEQFF
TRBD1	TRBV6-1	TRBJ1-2	CASSEQGVWGYIF
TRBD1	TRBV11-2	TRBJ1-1	CASSLAGGTEAFF
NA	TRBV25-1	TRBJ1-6	CASSEYPGPGNSPLHF
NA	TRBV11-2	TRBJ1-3	CASSLGSPGNTIYF
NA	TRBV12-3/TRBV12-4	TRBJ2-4	CDSRGKGVAKNIQYF
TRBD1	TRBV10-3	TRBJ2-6	CAMRGQGRSGANVLTF
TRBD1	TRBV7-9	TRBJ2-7	CASSEPTGRVSEQYF
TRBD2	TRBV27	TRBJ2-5	CASTPPTSGEETQYF
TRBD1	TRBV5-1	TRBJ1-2	CASSQGGGYGYTF
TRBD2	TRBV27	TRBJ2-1	CASSAGLAGASYNEQFF
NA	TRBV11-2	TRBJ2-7	CASSGVPLQGLPPYEQYF
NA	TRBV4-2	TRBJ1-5	CASSQDGGQAGQPQHF
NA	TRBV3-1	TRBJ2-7	CASSPGSGDEQYF
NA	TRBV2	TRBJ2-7	CASSGLGEAQQYF
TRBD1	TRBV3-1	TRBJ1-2	CASSPGQGYGYTF
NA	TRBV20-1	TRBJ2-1	CSARLAGSSYNEQFF
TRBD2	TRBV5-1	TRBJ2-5	CASSLVGTSGSGTQQTQYF
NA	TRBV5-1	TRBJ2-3	CASSFVSSTDTQYF
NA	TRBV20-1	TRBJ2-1	CSALLTLYNEQFF
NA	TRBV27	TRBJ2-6	CASSLSIRGPGANVLTF
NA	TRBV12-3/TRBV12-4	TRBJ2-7	CASEPGRGYEQSF